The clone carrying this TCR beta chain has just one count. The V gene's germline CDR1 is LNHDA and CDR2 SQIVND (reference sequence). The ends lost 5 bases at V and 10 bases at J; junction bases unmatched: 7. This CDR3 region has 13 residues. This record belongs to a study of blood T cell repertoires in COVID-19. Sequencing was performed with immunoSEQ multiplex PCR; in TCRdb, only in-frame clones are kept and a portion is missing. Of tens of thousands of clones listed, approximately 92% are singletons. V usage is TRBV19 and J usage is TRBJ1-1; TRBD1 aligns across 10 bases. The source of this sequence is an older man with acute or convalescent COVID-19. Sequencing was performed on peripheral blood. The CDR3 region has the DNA TGTGCCAGTAGTGACAGGGGGCGTGGACGAGCTTTCTTT. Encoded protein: CASSDRGRGRAFF.